This T cell receptor beta chain was observed in a study of response to subunit inactivated influenza vaccine. TCRdb reprocessed the RT-PCR reads via MiXCR and lists one record per CDR3 protein. The sample gives fewer than 650,000 distinct CDR3 sequences, 10% to 15% of which show up once; 10% to 15% is in the top ten. This clonotype appeared a few times. This TCR was sampled from a man between 45 and 60 years old who received an inactivated influenza vaccine. This material consisted of PBMCs from blood, taken 35 to 45 days after vaccination.

The CDR3 region is CSGRTGGETGELFF. The DNA of the CDR3 is TGCAGCGGGCGGACAGGGGGGGAAACCGGGGAGCTGTTTTTT. The chain is built from TRBV29-1 and TRBJ2-2, with 10 nucleotides matching TRBD1. Germline CDR1 SQVTM, CDR2 ANQGSEA. V trimming: 7 bases; J trimming: 5 bases; junction bases outside the gene matches: 7. This CDR3 is built from 14 residues.